This TCR beta chain was sequenced during a study of blood T cell repertoires in COVID-19. On the study more broadly: T cells, B-cell-depleted T cells, or PBMCs supplied cDNA or gDNA.

Those who participated ranged in age from roughly 18 to 89 years and resided in 20 to 25 US areas. Participant-reported clinical history was the basis for cohort assignment. In Cohort 3, a recovered donor had either two negative PCRs, clearance, or symptom resolution. The CDR3 totals 13 residues. Trimming removed 5 bases from V and 3 bases from J; junction bases left unmatched: 4. CDR1 and CDR2 (germline): MGHDK, SYGVNS. This table comes from immunoSEQ multiplex PCR, and its TCRdb copy is limited to in-frame clones, with some not included. Among about 480,000 clones listed, 70% to 90% were seen once. This TCR was sampled from an older woman who had recovered from COVID-19. The chain employs TRBV25-1 and TRBJ2-7; 7 bases line up with TRBD2. Sequenced material: PBMCs or T cells enriched from blood (not recorded which). CDR3 DNA sequence: TGTGCCAGCAGTAGAGCGGGGAACTACGAGCAGTACTTC. Protein sequence: CASSRAGNYEQYF.